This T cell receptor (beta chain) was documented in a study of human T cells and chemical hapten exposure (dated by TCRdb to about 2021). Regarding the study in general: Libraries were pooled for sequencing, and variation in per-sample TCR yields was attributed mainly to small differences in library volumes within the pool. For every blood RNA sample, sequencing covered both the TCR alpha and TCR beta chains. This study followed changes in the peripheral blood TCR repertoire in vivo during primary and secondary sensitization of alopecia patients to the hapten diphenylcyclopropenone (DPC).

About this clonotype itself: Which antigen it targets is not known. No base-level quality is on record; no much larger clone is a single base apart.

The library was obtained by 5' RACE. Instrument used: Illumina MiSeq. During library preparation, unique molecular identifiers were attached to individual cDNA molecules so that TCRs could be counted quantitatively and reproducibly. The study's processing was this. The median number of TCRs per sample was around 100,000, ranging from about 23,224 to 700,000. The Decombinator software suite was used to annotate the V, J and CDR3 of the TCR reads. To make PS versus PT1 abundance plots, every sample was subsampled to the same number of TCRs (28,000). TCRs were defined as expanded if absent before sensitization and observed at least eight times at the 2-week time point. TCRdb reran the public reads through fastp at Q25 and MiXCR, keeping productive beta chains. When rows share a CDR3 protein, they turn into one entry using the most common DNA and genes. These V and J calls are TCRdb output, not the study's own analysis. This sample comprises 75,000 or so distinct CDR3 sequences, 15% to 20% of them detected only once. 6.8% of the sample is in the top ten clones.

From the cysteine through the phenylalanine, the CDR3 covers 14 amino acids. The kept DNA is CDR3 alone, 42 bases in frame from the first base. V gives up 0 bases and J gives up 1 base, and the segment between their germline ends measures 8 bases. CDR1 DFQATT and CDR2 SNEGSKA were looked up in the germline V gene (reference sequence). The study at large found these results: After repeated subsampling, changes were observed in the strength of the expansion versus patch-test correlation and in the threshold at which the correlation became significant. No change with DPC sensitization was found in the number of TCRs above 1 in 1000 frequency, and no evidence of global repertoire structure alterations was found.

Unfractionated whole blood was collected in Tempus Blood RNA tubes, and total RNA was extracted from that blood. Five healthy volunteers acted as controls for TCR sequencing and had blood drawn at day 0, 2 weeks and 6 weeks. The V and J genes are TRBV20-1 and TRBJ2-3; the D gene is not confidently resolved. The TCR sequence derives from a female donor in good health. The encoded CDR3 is CSARDRRGTDTQYF. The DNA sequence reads TGCAGTGCTAGAGACCGACGGGGCACAGATACGCAGTATTTT.